The clone carrying this TCR beta chain came up a few times. The antigen is unknown. Sample-barcoded 5' priming and a J-beta primer mix drove a second PCR of about 6 to 12 cycles. One entry per CDR3 protein results from TCRdb running MiXCR on the 5' RACE reads. The table records some 800,000 distinct CDR3 sequences, 20% to 25% of them present only once. The CDR3 sequence is 15 residues long. J lost 7 bases, V lost 3 bases, and 7 bases had no gene match. Germline V gene sequence: CDR1 SEHNR, CDR2 FQNEAQ (reference sequence). No fewer than 5 micrograms of total RNA were isolated from every sample. This entry is derived from a study of blood T cells in healthy people across ages. Regarding the study as a whole: Measured against age, TCR beta diversity per million T cells decreased in a roughly linear manner.

These same data were also listed under a study on T cells of mothers and their children.

This sequence was found in a boy younger than 18 in good health. The chain has TRBV7-9 and TRBJ2-1; TRBD2 aligns across 9 bases. The sequencing input was blood. CDR3 nucleotides: TGTGCCAGCAGCTTTGGTAGCGGGAGTCAAAATGAGCAGTTCTTC. Protein: CASSFGSGSQNEQFF.